Following are 16 T cell receptor beta chains from one sample sequenced in a study of cytomegalovirus exposure and HLA in healthy donors. Libraries were prepared by immunoSEQ multiplex PCR; TCRdb keeps only in-frame clonotypes and omits some of them. The sample holds tens of thousands of clones, roughly 93% seen once. Sequencing was carried out using PBMCs. Every receptor here comes from a young woman in good health and CMV-seronegative.

The chain has TRBV19 and TRBJ2-5, with 11 bases that match TRBD2. Trimming removed 6 bases from V and 5 bases from J; junction bases left unmatched: 8. CDR3 length: 15 amino acids. The germline V gene encodes CDR1 LNHDA and CDR2 SQIVND (reference sequence). CDR3 amino acids: CASSEGLADSETQYF. The CDR3 nucleotides are TGTGCCAGTAGCGAGGGACTAGCGGACTCGGAGACCCAGTACTTC.

This clone was seen a single time. This chain joins TRBV11-3 and TRBJ2-1; 7 positions agree with TRBD1. The CDR3 consists of 16 residues. The V gene end was trimmed by 4 bases and the J gene end by 4 bases; junction bases not matched to a gene: 10. Germline loops: CDR1 SGHNT, CDR2 YENEEA. The CDR3 here is CASSSVVRGRYNEQFF. The CDR3 nucleotides are TGTGCCAGCAGCTCAGTGGTGAGGGGGCGATACAATGAGCAGTTCTTC.

The J gene is TRBJ1-2, the V gene TRBV29-1, with 7 bases identical to TRBD1. J was trimmed by 7 bases and V by 6 bases; bases with no gene match: 11. This CDR3 is 13 amino acids long. Germline V CDR1 and CDR2: SQVTM, ANQGSEA. CDR3 in amino acids: CSVAGGPGFGYTF. For the CDR3, the DNA is TGCAGCGTCGCAGGGGGTCCGGGATTTGGCTACACCTTC.

The chain joins TRBV11-2 to TRBJ2-7; tentative D call: TRBD1 (6 bases). The germline V and J ends were trimmed by 1 base and 0 bases, with 16 bases remaining between them. CDR1 is SGHAT, CDR2 FQNNGV, per germline. The CDR3 is 17 residues long. The CDR3 coding sequence is TGTGCCAGCAGCTTAGGGTCCAGTCAGGGGAGCTCCTACGAGCAGTACGTC. This translates into CASSLGSSQGSSYEQYV.

This chain uses TRBV27 with TRBJ2-5; 10 nucleotides align to TRBD2. V trimming: 8 bases; J trimming: 6 bases; junction bases outside the gene matches: 9. This CDR3 is built from 14 residues. From germline, CDR1 is MNHEY and CDR2 SMNVEV (reference sequence). CDR3 in DNA: TGTGCCAGCGGGCTAGCGGGAGTTGGAAAGACCCAGTACTTC. Protein product: CASGLAGVGKTQYF.

This chain uses TRBV4-3 with TRBJ1-1; unclear D gene. Germline V CDR1 and CDR2: LGHNA, YSLEER. Trimming left V 1 base short and J 6 bases short, with 18 bases between. The CDR3 has 16 residues. The CDR3 DNA sequence: TGCGCCAGCAGCCAAGTAATGGGAGGGCCCGTTTCTGAAGCTTTCTTT. Amino acid sequence: CASSQVMGGPVSEAFF.

The V gene is TRBV7-9, the J gene TRBJ1-4; D might be TRBD1 (5 bases). The ends were cut back, 5 bases at V and 5 bases at J, with 12 bases in the middle. The CDR3 covers 14 residues. The V gene's germline CDR1 is SEHNR and CDR2 FQNEAQ (reference sequence). The CDR3 here is CASSPGGPNEKLFF. CDR3 sequence (DNA): TGTGCCAGCAGCCCCGGGGGACCCAATGAAAAACTGTTTTTT.

J is TRBJ1-2 and V is TRBV5-4, with unresolved D. Per the germline V gene, CDR1 is SGHNT and CDR2 is YYREEE (reference sequence). The CDR3 loop spans 13 amino acids. The V and J ends lost 2 bases and 7 bases respectively, with 12 bases between them. The CDR3 is CASSLEVGSGYTF. CDR3 coding DNA: TGTGCCAGCAGCTTAGAGGTAGGGAGTGGCTACACCTTC.

This clone was counted a single time. CDR3: CASSPGQGAGEQYV. As DNA, the CDR3 is TGTGCCAGCAGTCCTGGACAGGGGGCGGGGGAGCAGTACGTC. This chain joins TRBV2 and TRBJ2-7, with 11 bases fitting TRBD1. V lost 5 bases and J lost 7; bases outside the gene matches: 7. Germline lookup yields CDR1 SNHLY and CDR2 FYNNEI. The CDR3 is 14 amino acids.

The rearrangement uses TRBV6-1 and TRBJ2-2; D might be TRBD1 (5 bases). Germline values: CDR1 MNHNS, CDR2 SASEGT. This CDR3 region has 13 residues. Trimming took off 3 bases at V and 6 bases at J, with 8 bases between the two ends. In nucleotides, the CDR3 is TGTGCCAGCAGTGACAACAGGTCCGGGGAGCTGTTTTTT. Residues: CASSDNRSGELFF.

The rearrangement joins TRBV5-1 to TRBJ1-1; D may be TRBD1 (6 bases). V was trimmed by 4 bases and J by 4 bases, leaving 14 bases between them. CDR1 is SGHRS, CDR2 YFSETQ, per germline. The CDR3 totals 14 residues. CDR3 in amino acids: CASSATTGSTEAFF. The CDR3 coding sequence is TGCGCCAGCAGCGCCACCACAGGGTCCACTGAAGCTTTCTTT.

The chain carries TRBV19 and TRBJ2-1; a weak D match, TRBD2 (5 bases). The V gene lost 2 bases and the J gene lost 7 bases, with 9 bases spanning the gap. This CDR3 spans 13 amino acids. Looked up from germline, CDR1 is LNHDA and CDR2 is SQIVND (reference sequence). The CDR3 sequence is CASSINGVNEQFF. For the CDR3, the DNA is TGTGCCAGTAGTATAAACGGGGTGAATGAGCAGTTCTTC.

The chain recombines TRBV6-1 with TRBJ2-6, with 9 bases aligning to TRBD1. The CDR3 extends over 19 amino acids. The V gene end was trimmed by 4 bases and the J gene end by 2 bases; junction bases not matched to a gene: 12. The germline V gene encodes CDR1 MNHNS and CDR2 SASEGT. The CDR3 spells CASSARIQGAPPGANVLTF. The CDR3 nucleotides are TGTGCCAGCAGTGCCCGGATACAGGGGGCACCCCCTGGGGCCAACGTCCTGACTTTC.

This chain uses TRBV19 with TRBJ2-3, with TRBD1 identical over 9 bases. After removal of 4 bases from V and 4 bases from J, the junction contained 3 bases not matched to a gene. From germline, CDR1 is LNHDA and CDR2 SQIVND (reference sequence). CDR3 length: 14 residues. The CDR3, as DNA: TGTGCCAGTAGTACGACAGGGGGAGCAGATACGCAGTATTTT. This encodes CASSTTGGADTQYF.

The chain uses TRBV20-1 and TRBJ1-5, with D tentatively TRBD1 (5 bases). CDR3 length: 11 residues. Looked up from germline, CDR1 is DFQATT and CDR2 is SNEGSKA (reference sequence). V was clipped by 1 base and J by 7 bases, with 5 bases between them. Here the CDR3 DNA reads TGCAGTGCTAGAGCAGGGCAGCCCCAGCATTTT. Protein product: CSARAGQPQHF.

The rearrangement uses TRBV5-6 and TRBJ2-1; weak D call: TRBD2 (6 bases). The ends were cut back, 4 bases at V and 10 bases at J, with 12 bases in the middle. Per germline, CDR1 SGHDT and CDR2 YYEEEE. The CDR3 is made up of 12 amino acids. The CDR3, as DNA: TGTGCCAGCAGCCCGGGACTCTACGAGCAGTTCTTC. Translating gives CASSPGLYEQFF.